These T cell receptor beta chains were read from a single sample in a study of CD8 T cells in ankylosing spondylitis. TCRdb processed the 5' RACE reads anew with MiXCR; each CDR3 protein has one entry. The data contain 150,000 to 200,000 distinct CDR3 sequences, 11% of them seen just once; the ten biggest clones take up about 27%. The sequenced sample consisted of blood, either unsorted or a sorted T cell fraction (not recorded which). Receptors were obtained from a male donor with ankylosing spondylitis or in good health (not recorded which). The CDR3 runs from the conserved cysteine through the conserved F or W. D genes are given only for firm matches. A clone size is listed for some rows: how often the clone was seen (once, few, many), or a class if it is expanded.

length	V	D	size	J	CDR3	DNA
16	TRBV7-2	TRBD1	few	TRBJ1-3	CASSPTGAAWGNTIYF	TGTGCCAGCAGCCCTACAGGGGCTGCCTGGGGAAACACCATATATTTT
19	TRBV9	-	many	TRBJ2-5	CASSVGATGGRGTQETQYF	TGTGCCAGCAGCGTGGGGGCTACTGGAGGCCGCGGGACTCAAGAGACCCAGTACTTC
14	TRBV5-5	-	medium-sized	TRBJ2-7	CASRKVWGSDEQYF	TGTGCCAGCAGGAAGGTGTGGGGGTCGGACGAGCAGTACTTC
13	TRBV12-3/TRBV12-4	-	many	TRBJ1-2	CASGPGSNYGYTF	TGTGCCAGCGGCCCAGGGTCCAACTATGGCTACACCTTC
16	TRBV6-5	TRBD1	many	TRBJ1-1	CASSYSLDRGDTEAFF	TGTGCCAGCAGTTACTCTCTCGACAGGGGGGACACTGAAGCTTTCTTT
14	TRBV20-1	-	few	TRBJ2-5	CSAEDSPSRETQYF	TGCAGTGCCGAGGACAGCCCTAGTAGGGAGACCCAGTACTTC
16	TRBV5-1	TRBD2	many	TRBJ2-3	CASSLVTSGETDTQYF	TGCGCCAGCAGCTTGGTAACTAGCGGGGAGACAGATACGCAGTATTTT
13	TRBV7-9	TRBD1	-	TRBJ2-7	CASGAGTGYEQYF	TGTGCCAGCGGCGCCGGGACAGGCTACGAGCAGTACTTC
14	TRBV12-3/TRBV12-4	-	-	TRBJ1-5	CASSFRAGNQPQHF	TGTGCCAGCAGTTTTAGGGCAGGCAATCAGCCCCAGCATTTT
15	TRBV6-1	-	many	TRBJ1-2	CASRDTLGDTYGYTF	TGTGCCAGCAGAGACACCCTCGGAGACACCTATGGCTACACCTTC
13	TRBV9	-	many	TRBJ1-1	CASSEWKNTEAFF	TGTGCCAGCAGCGAATGGAAGAACACTGAAGCTTTCTTT
14	TRBV7-2	-	-	TRBJ2-5	CASSPTPGRETQYF	TGTGCCAGCAGCCCGACGCCGGGTCGGGAGACCCAGTACTTC
15	TRBV10-2	-	-	TRBJ2-7	CASSDTRQSSYEQYF	TGCGCCAGCAGTGATACGCGTCAGTCCTCCTACGAGCAGTACTTC
14	TRBV29-1	-	few	TRBJ2-3	CSVGGGIKADTQYF	TGCAGCGTTGGGGGCGGGATTAAAGCAGATACGCAGTATTTT
12	TRBV27	-	many	TRBJ1-6	CASSSGRSPLHF	TGTGCCAGCAGTTCGGGACGTTCACCCCTCCACTTT
13	TRBV11-2	-	many	TRBJ2-3	CASSLEATNTQYF	TGTGCCAGCAGCTTAGAGGCCACTAATACGCAGTATTTT